This T cell receptor beta chain derives from a study of shared clonotypes between healthy human individuals. Overall study findings and caveats: Memory subsets generally showed smaller estimated richness than naive subsets did. Between several donors, naive CD4 clonotypes were shared at a level of approximately 5%.

CDR3 size: 13 residues. Trimming stripped 3 bases from V and 3 bases from J, with 10 bases between. The germline V gene encodes CDR1 SGDLS and CDR2 YYNGEE. A note on this clone: What it binds is unknown.

Selected positively for CCR7 and CD45RO-negative, naive CD8 cells excluded terminally differentiated effector memory CD45RA+ cells. In the original analysis: ImmunoSEQ junction-only sequences lacked quality scores, so their filtering differed. The repertoire was sequenced with immunoSEQ multiplex PCR; TCRdb's copy has only in-frame clones and lacks some. That table gives V, J and clone size, and the DNA gave D and trimming. The table lists about 820,000 clones, 85% to 95% of them singletons, with less than 25% in the top ten. V and J are TRBV9 and TRBJ2-7; D is possibly TRBD1 (6 bases). This TCR was recovered from a man between 25 and 39 years old in good health. The sample was naive CD8+ T cells sorted from blood. The CDR3 coding sequence is TGTGCCAGCAGCGCCGCGGACAGCTACGAGCAGTACTTC. Translating it yields CASSAADSYEQYF.